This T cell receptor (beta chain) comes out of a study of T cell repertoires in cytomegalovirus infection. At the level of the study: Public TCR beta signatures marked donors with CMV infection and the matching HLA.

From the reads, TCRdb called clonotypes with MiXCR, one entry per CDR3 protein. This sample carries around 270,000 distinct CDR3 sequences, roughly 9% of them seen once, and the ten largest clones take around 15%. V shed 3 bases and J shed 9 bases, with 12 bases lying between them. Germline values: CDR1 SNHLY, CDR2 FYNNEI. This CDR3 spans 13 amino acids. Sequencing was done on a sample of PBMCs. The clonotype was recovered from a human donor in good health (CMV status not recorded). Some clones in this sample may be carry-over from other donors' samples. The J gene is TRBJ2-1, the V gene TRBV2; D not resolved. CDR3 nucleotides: TGTGCCAGCAGTGATAGCCCAGACGGTGAGCAGTTCTTC. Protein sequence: CASSDSPDGEQFF.